These 13 T cell receptor beta chains originate from one sample sequenced in a study of T-cell reconstitution after alpha-beta-depleted transplantation in children (dated by TCRdb to about 2016). The intended sense of this specimen's treatment or condition label: allogeneic hematopoietic cell transplantation with graft depleted of TCRalphabeta T cells and CD19 B cells. The library was produced with PCR. TCRdb names Illumina HiSeq 2500 as the instrument used. TCR libraries were prepared with molecular barcoding, using unique molecular identifiers to normalize TCRbeta repertoire quantification. TCRdb cleaned the public reads at Q25 with fastp, built clones with MiXCR and kept in-frame beta chains. For every CDR3 protein sequence, its rows merge into one entry that carries the most common genes and DNA. For this sample the table gives 200,000 to 250,000 distinct CDR3 sequences, of which approximately 8% were detected only once. The ten largest account for approximately 6% of the sample.

The sequencing used PBMCs, mostly from graft donor cells, collected 180 days after TCRalphabeta/CD19-depleted stem cell transplant. All receptors come from a male patient under 18 who had a stem cell transplant for acute lymphoblastic leukemia, so the T cells may come from the graft donor.

This clonotype was found many times. This chain joins TRBV12-3 or TRBV12-4 and TRBJ2-7; 10 positions agree with TRBD1. The V segment lost 4 bases and the J segment 1 base; nucleotides outside the gene matches: 4. The CDR3 is 15 amino acids. CDR3 sequence (DNA): TGTGCCAGCAGTTCAGCGGACAGGGGGTCCTACGAGCAGTACTTC. This codes for CASSSADRGSYEQYF.

V gene TRBV6-5 combines with J gene TRBJ2-7, with 9 bases lining up with TRBD1. J gave up 5 bases and V 0 bases, and 8 bases lay outside the gene matches. Germline V gene sequence: CDR1 MNHEY, CDR2 SVGAGI. The CDR3 loop spans 16 amino acids. The CDR3 sequence is CASSYSLTGTGNEQYF. The CDR3 DNA sequence: TGTGCCAGCAGTTACTCACTTACGGGGACAGGGAACGAGCAGTACTTC.

This clonotype was counted ten times or more. CDR3: CASRPIGQGSSYEQYF. The CDR3 region has the DNA TGTGCCAGCAGACCGATCGGACAGGGGAGCTCCTACGAGCAGTACTTC. This chain joins TRBV6-2 or TRBV6-3 and TRBJ2-7, with 9 bases aligning to TRBD1. The ends lost 6 bases at V and 0 bases at J; junction bases unmatched: 9. CDR1 is MNHEY, CDR2 SVGEGT, per germline. CDR3 length: 16 amino acids.

This clonotype was seen at least ten times. V is TRBV19 and J is TRBJ1-1; 7 positions agree with TRBD1. CDR3 length: 12 amino acids. The ends lost 5 bases at V and 10 bases at J; junction bases unmatched: 7. The germline CDR1 and CDR2 sequences are LNHDA and SQIVND (reference sequence). CDR3 sequence reads: CASSLVDRVAFF. The CDR3 nucleotides are TGTGCCAGTAGTCTCGTCGACAGGGTAGCTTTCTTT.

This clonotype came up a few times. The chain joins TRBV18 to TRBJ1-5, with no clear D. V lost 3 bases to trimming and J lost 4 bases, with 13 bases between them. CDR3 length: 15 residues. Germline assignment: CDR1 KGHSH and CDR2 LQKENI. CDR3 in amino acids: CASSPGDGWNQPQHF. Written as DNA, the CDR3 is TGTGCCAGCTCACCGGGAGACGGATGGAATCAGCCCCAGCATTTT.

This clonotype showed up many times. The chain recombines TRBV5-1 with TRBJ2-4; TRBD2 is a possible D gene (7 bases). CDR3 length: 15 amino acids. Trimming removed 4 bases at V and 0 bases at J, with 11 bases between. In germline, CDR1 is SGHRS, CDR2 YFSETQ. The CDR3 is CASSQGGVAKNIQYF. CDR3 sequence (DNA): TGCGCCAGCAGCCAAGGGGGGGTAGCCAAAAACATTCAGTACTTC.

Of note for this clonotype: Possible read error: a much larger clone is one base away. This chain joins TRBV6-1 and TRBJ1-1, with D perhaps matching TRBD1 (5 bases). The CDR3 totals 15 residues. CDR1 MNHNS and CDR2 SASEGT come from the germline V gene. The V end was cut by 6 bases, the J end by 6 bases, with 20 bases between. The CDR3 spells CASRPPTPPGAEAFF. CDR3 coding DNA: TGTGCCAGCAGGCCGCCTACCCCCCCGGGGGCTGAAGCTTTCTTT.

The sample holds many counts of this clonotype. CDR3: CASSPSGKLREQYF. DNA for the CDR3: TGTGCCAGCAGCCCCTCGGGAAAGTTGCGGGAGCAGTACTTC. This rearrangement joins TRBV7-2 to TRBJ2-7, with D perhaps matching TRBD2 (5 bases). CDR1 SGHTA and CDR2 FQGNSA come from the germline V gene. The germline V and J ends were trimmed by 5 bases and 7 bases, with 18 bases remaining between them. This CDR3 is 14 amino acids long. Full variable domain (remainder filled in from reference TRBV7-2 and TRBJ2-7): GAGVSQSPSNKVTEKGKDVELRCDPISGHTALYWYRQSLGQGLEFLIYFQGNSAPDKSGLPSDRFSAERTGGSVSTLTIQRTQQEDSAVYLCASSPSGKLREQYFGPGTRLTVT.

This clonotype was counted many times. CDR3 coding DNA: TGTGCCAGCAGTGCCCAACAGGTCTTAGGCTCTGGAAACACCATATATTTT. Encoded protein: CASSAQQVLGSGNTIYF. V and J are TRBV9 and TRBJ1-3; tentative D call: TRBD1 (5 bases). Germline V gene sequence: CDR1 SGDLS, CDR2 YYNGEE. Trimming stripped 5 bases from V and 0 bases from J, with 18 bases between. The CDR3 sequence is 17 residues long.

This clonotype came up many times. The chain uses TRBV25-1 and TRBJ2-5; 7 bases map to TRBD1. The germline V gene encodes CDR1 MGHDK and CDR2 SYGVNS. Trimming took 4 bases from V and 6 from J; bases not matched to a gene: 14. This CDR3 is built from 16 residues. CDR3: CASSGPVGQVRKTQYF. In DNA, the CDR3 is TGTGCCAGCAGTGGCCCCGTAGGACAGGTCCGAAAGACCCAGTACTTC.

The sample holds many counts of this clonotype. The chain is built from TRBV24-1 and TRBJ2-7; possibly TRBD1 or TRBD2 for D (5 bases each). Looked up from germline, CDR1 is KGHDR and CDR2 is SFDVKD. The CDR3 spans 12 residues. Trimming removed 5 bases at V and 6 bases at J, with 10 bases between. CDR3 DNA sequence: TGTGCCACCAGTGGAGGGACGGGCGAGCAGTACTTC. It translates to CATSGGTGEQYF.

This clonotype was seen once. A much larger clone is a single base away; this may be a read error. DNA of the CDR3: TGTGCCAGCAGTACGGACGTCGAGCAGTACTTC. Protein product: CASSTDVEQYF. The chain couples TRBV28 to TRBJ2-7; D remains ambiguous. This CDR3 comprises 11 residues. With 5 bases removed from V and 6 bases from J, the gap between germline ends came to 8 bases. Germline V CDR1 and CDR2: MDHEN, SYDVKM. Based on the CDR3 plus reference TRBV28 and TRBJ2-7, the full variable domain is DVKVTQSSRYLVKRTGEKVFLECVQDMDHENMFWYRQDPGLGLRLIYFSYDVKMKEKGDIPEGYSVSREKKERFSLILESASTNQTSMYLCASSTDVEQYFGPGTRLTVT.

In this sample, this clonotype turned up many times. The chain is built from TRBV11-2 and TRBJ2-7; a possible D gene is TRBD1 (6 bases). The V gene lost 2 bases and the J gene lost 0 bases, with 8 bases spanning the gap. The CDR3 is made up of 14 amino acids. Per the germline V gene, CDR1 is SGHAT and CDR2 is FQNNGV. The CDR3 DNA reads TGTGCCAGCAGCTTAACAGGGCGCTCCTACGAGCAGTACTTC. It encodes CASSLTGRSYEQYF.